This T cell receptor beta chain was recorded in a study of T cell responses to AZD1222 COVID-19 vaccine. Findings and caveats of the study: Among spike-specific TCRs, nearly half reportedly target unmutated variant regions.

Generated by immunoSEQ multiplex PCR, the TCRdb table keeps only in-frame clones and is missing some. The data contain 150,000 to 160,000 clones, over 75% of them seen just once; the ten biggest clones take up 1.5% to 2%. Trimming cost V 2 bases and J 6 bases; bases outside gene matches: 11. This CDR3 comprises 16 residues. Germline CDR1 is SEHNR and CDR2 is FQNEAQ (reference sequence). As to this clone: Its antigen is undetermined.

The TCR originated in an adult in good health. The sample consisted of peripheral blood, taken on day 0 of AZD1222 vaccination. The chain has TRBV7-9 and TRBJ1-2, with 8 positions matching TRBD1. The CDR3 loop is CASSLSDRVAIDGYTF. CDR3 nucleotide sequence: TGTGCCAGCAGCTTATCGGACAGGGTGGCTATAGATGGCTACACCTTC.